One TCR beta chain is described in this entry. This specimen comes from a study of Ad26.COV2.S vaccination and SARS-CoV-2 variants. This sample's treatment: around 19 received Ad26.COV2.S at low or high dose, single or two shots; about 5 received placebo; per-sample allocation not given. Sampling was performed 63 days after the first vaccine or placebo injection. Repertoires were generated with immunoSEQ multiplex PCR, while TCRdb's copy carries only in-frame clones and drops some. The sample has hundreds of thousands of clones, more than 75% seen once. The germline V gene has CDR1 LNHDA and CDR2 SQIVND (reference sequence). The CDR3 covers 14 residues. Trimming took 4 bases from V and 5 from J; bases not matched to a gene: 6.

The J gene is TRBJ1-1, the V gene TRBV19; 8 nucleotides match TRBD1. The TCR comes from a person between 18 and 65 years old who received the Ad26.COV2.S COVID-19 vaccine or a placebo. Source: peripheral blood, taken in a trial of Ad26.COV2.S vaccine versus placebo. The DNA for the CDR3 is TGTGCCAGTAGTAAGGACAGGGAGGAAACTGAAGCTTTCTTT. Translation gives CASSKDREETEAFF.